This TCR beta chain was captured in a study of T-cell memory formation after mild COVID-19 (dated by TCRdb to the early 2020s). For context, the study as a whole: TCR sequence clusters from the two donors were largely donor specific. The cohort was made up of two young adult volunteers, one female and one male, who were previously healthy. In a couple of donors, T-cell clones that expanded and contracted after mild COVID-19 were tracked by sequencing TCRalpha and TCRbeta repertoires over time.

Ficoll-Paque density gradient centrifugation was used to isolate PBMCs. The investigation overall reported the following: The study covered only a couple of mild cases, and larger cohorts including severe cases with pre-infection samples were considered necessary. Balanced CD4/CD8 phenotypes were observed for clones contracting from day 15 to 85, whereas a bias towards CD4+ was observed for a second wave of clones expanding from day 15 to 37. Some responding clones were detected in pre-infection memory, suggesting pre-existing cross-reactive memory T cells joined the SARS-CoV-2 response. The second-wave clones that peaked on day 37 were not confirmed to be SARS-CoV-2 specific. Contracting CD4+ clones appeared mostly in the CM and EM memory subsets, whereas CD8+ clones were enriched in EMRA.

The table lists this clonotype with many counts. Its antigen target is currently unknown. Qualities for individual bases were not recorded, and no much larger clone is one base off. Sequencing instrument: Illumina NovaSeq 6000. cDNA libraries for TCRalpha and TCRbeta were prepared by 5'RACE using constant-segment primers, with sample barcodes and unique molecular identifiers added. Trizol reagent was used to extract RNA from every sample. Libraries were amplified in two PCR steps, with a second sample barcode and Illumina TruSeq adapters added in the second step. Sequencing of libraries was performed on an Illumina NovaSeq with 2 x 150 bp paired-end reads. The original methods were these. With migec v1.2.7, reads were demultiplexed and then collapsed into UMI-guided consensus sequences. Using mixcr v2.1.11, UMI consensuses were aligned to TRA and TRB V and J templates and then assembled into clonotypes. A clonotype was counted as expanded or contracted only if both edgeR and NoisET called the change significant, with noise models trained on biological replicates. For edgeR calls, the cutoffs were a false discovery rate-adjusted p below 0.01 and a log2 fold-change threshold of 1. As an exploratory analysis of dynamics, max-normalized trajectories of the 1000 most abundant clonotypes were examined by PCA with hierarchical clustering. Separately sequenced CD4+ and CD8+ repertoires were used to assign a CD4 or CD8 phenotype to each responding clone. TCRdb reprocessing: public reads trimmed at Q25 with fastp, clones called with MiXCR, in-frame beta chains kept. Identical CDR3 protein sequences are pooled into one entry, listed with their most common genes and DNA. Clone size and V and J calls follow TCRdb, not the original study. The sample table holds under 200,000 distinct CDR3 sequences, of which around 10% were seen once. The top ten clonotypes cover 3.5% to 4% of the sample.

Trimming takes 5 bases off V and 7 bases off J; junction bases not matched to a gene: 9. The germline V gene encodes CDR1 SGHTA and CDR2 FQGNSA. Including the terminal cysteine and phenylalanine, the CDR3 comprises 16 residues. CDR3 DNA is the only sequence kept; it has 48 bases, read in frame from the first base. The sequence is built from TRBV7-2 and TRBJ1-5; 12 bases in the junction line up with TRBD1. The sample consisted of PBMCs or a T cell subset sorted from them (not recorded which). The sequence was collected from a man younger than 35 who had mild COVID-19 (a few samples of this study predate the infection). The sample titles of this study are shuffled in the database, so cell type and time point are left out; the donor was told from shared clones. The DNA reads as follows: TGTGCCAGCAGCAACCGGGACAGGGGGCTCGGGCAGCCCCAGCATTTT. This gives the protein CASSNRDRGLGQPQHF.